This TCR beta chain was identified in a study of PD-1 blockade in classical Hodgkin lymphoma. Study background: Treatment was intravenous nivolumab, 3 mg/kg every 2 weeks, until progression.

In regard to this clone: Its antigen remains unknown.

The length of the CDR3 is 14 residues. V was pared by 7 bases and J by 8 bases, with 20 bases between. Germline CDR1 and CDR2: MNHNS and SASEGT. Study-wide results and limits: Whoever responded completely had baseline diversity much like that seen in newly diagnosed patients.

Profiling relied on immunoSEQ multiplex PCR, and the TCRdb table lists in-frame clones only, not all of them. The sample consists of roughly 50,000 clones, 85% to 90% of them appearing once. Specified time point: cycle 4 day 1 (C4D1), after 5 to 7 weeks of nivolumab. Every patient had relapsed following autologous stem cell transplantation, and cohorts differed in brentuximab vedotin exposure. J is TRBJ1-2 and V is TRBV6-1; D is perhaps TRBD1 (6 bases). The starting material was peripheral blood mononuclear cells (PBMCs), obtained before the fourth cycle of nivolumab. The origin of this receptor is a human donor with classical Hodgkin lymphoma. CDR3 bases: TGTGCCAGCAACAAAAGTGGGGGGCTGGGGGGCTACACCTTC. This translates into CASNKSGGLGGYTF.